The next 21 T cell receptor beta chains were all read from a single sample in a study of CD8+CD57+ T cells in acquired aplastic anemia. Researchers used genomic DNA as the template to profile TCR beta VDJ and CDR3. One entry per CDR3 protein results from TCRdb running MiXCR on the reads. The table has 270,000 or so distinct CDR3 sequences, around 82% seen once. Before being chosen for sequencing, patients had shown CD8+CD57+ cell expansion by flow cytometry. The sequenced sample was sorted CD4+, CD8+, or CD8+CD57+ T cells (not recorded which) from PBMCs. The receptors stem from a human donor with aplastic anemia.

In the case of this clonotype: The junction and the germline gene differ at one end; a read error may be behind it. In nucleotides, the CDR3 is TGTGCCACCAGTTGCGGCAGCGATCAATACGCGCAGTACTTC. Amino acids: CATSCGSDQYAQYF. The J gene is TRBJ2-7, the V gene TRBV15; D unclear. This CDR3 has 14 amino acids. CDR1 and CDR2 from the germline V gene are LNHNV and YYDKDF (reference sequence). Using reference TRBV15 and TRBJ2-7 for the parts outside the CDR3, the full variable domain is DAMVIQNPRYQVTQFGKPVTLSCSQTLNHNVMYWYQQKSSQAPKLLFHYYDKDFNNEADTPDNFQSRRPNTSFCFLDIRSPGLGDTAMYLCATSCGSDQYAQYFGPGTRLTVT.

This chain joins TRBV15 and TRBJ2-7, with 7 positions matching TRBD1. The CDR3 extends over 14 amino acids. Per germline, CDR1 LNHNV and CDR2 YYDKDF (reference sequence). DNA of the CDR3: TGTGCCACCAGCTTGGAGACAGGGCCCTACGCGCAGTACGTC. Protein sequence: CATSLETGPYAQYV.

Worth noting for this clonotype: Its ends do not fully match the called genes, so a read error is possible. V usage is TRBV5-4 and J usage is TRBJ1-5; no clear D. The CDR3 is 13 amino acids. Germline CDR1 SGHNT, CDR2 YYREEE (reference sequence). CDR3 loop: CASSFTSDQPQHF. For the CDR3, the DNA is TGTGCCAGCAGCTTTACTAGCGATCAGCCCCAGCATTTT.

Note on this clonotype: The conserved phenylalanine or tryptophan is not found at the CDR3 terminus, so this likely reflects a read error. The DNA is omitted, as the CDR3 cannot be located on it reliably, and the CDR3 follows TCRdb's listing. The CDR3 reads CASSLATP. The chain carries TRBV7-8 and TRBJ2-7. Germline CDR1 SGHVS, CDR2 FQNEAQ. Including both end residues, the CDR3 is 8 amino acids long.

J is TRBJ2-5 and V is TRBV7-9, with 8 nucleotides matching TRBD2. V was pared by 3 bases and J by 12 bases, with 15 bases of the junction left unmatched. Germline CDR1 reads SEHNR; CDR2 reads FQNEAQ (reference sequence). The CDR3 runs to 15 residues. CDR3 loop: CASSFQRSGGENEYF. The CDR3 coding sequence is TGTGCCAGCAGCTTTCAAAGAAGCGGGGGAGAGAACGAGTACTTC.

The chain combines TRBV15 with TRBJ1-1, with D possibly being TRBD1 (5 bases). Germline-derived CDR1 and CDR2 are LNHNV and YYDKDF (reference sequence). V shed 7 bases and J shed 1 base, with 10 bases lying between them. The CDR3 has 13 residues. CDR3 coding DNA: TGTGCCACCAAGCAGGGCAAGAACACTGAAGCTTTCTTT. As protein: CATKQGKNTEAFF.

About this clonotype: This is likely a read error, given that the CDR3 carries no conserved phenylalanine or tryptophan at its end. No DNA is shown, since the ends of the CDR3 on it are uncertain; the CDR3 is the one TCRdb lists. The chain links TRBV2 to TRBJ2-1; no DNA check was done on the table's D call, TRBD1. 16 amino acids form the CDR3, both terminal residues included. Per germline, CDR1 SNHLY and CDR2 FYNNEI. Here the CDR3 reads CASSGGGGTNTEAFFG.

This clonotype has a count of ten or more. Since no conserved phenylalanine or tryptophan closes the CDR3, a read error is the likely cause. No DNA is shown, since the ends of the CDR3 on it are uncertain; the CDR3 is the one TCRdb lists. V is TRBV7-9 and J is TRBJ2-3; TRBD1 is the table's D call, not checked against the DNA. Per germline, CDR1 SEHNR and CDR2 FQNEAQ (reference sequence). The CDR3 has 13 residues if both end residues are counted. The CDR3: CASSLAGSYGANV.

The rearrangement joins TRBV9 to TRBJ2-6; TRBD1 might be the D (6 bases). The V end lost 3 bases, the J end lost 19 bases, and 23 bases lay between the germline ends. The CDR3 consists of 14 residues. CDR1 is SGDLS and CDR2 is YYNGEE in the germline V gene. CDR3 nucleotide sequence: TGTGCCAGCAGCGCACTACAGGGTTGGGGCAGCCCCACTTTC. This sequence encodes CASSALQGWGSPTF.

About this clonotype itself: The CDR3 does not close with the conserved phenylalanine or tryptophan, likely indicating a read error. It is unclear where the CDR3 begins or ends on the DNA, so no DNA is shown, and the CDR3 is as TCRdb lists it. The chain employs TRBV7-9 and TRBJ1-2; the table names TRBD1, a call not compared with the DNA. Germline loops: CDR1 SEHNR, CDR2 FQNEAQ (reference sequence). Including both end residues, the CDR3 is 13 amino acids long. The CDR3 reads CASSTRGGGAAGE.

CDR3 region: CASSLVRKHEQFF. The CDR3 bases are TGCGCCAGCAGCTTGGTCCGAAAACACGAGCAGTTCTTC. The V gene is TRBV5-1, the J gene TRBJ2-1; no definite D call. Per germline, CDR1 SGHRS and CDR2 YFSETQ. V dropped 0 bases and J dropped 10 bases, with 11 bases sitting between them. There are 13 residues in the CDR3.

The rearrangement links TRBV15 to TRBJ2-7; no firm D call. V was cut by 0 bases and J by 4 bases, with 10 bases left in between. CDR3 size: 14 residues. CDR1 is LNHNV, CDR2 YYDKDF, per germline (reference sequence). CDR3 DNA: TGTGCCACCAGCAGAGATCTCGGGTCGTACGAGCAGTACTTC. The encoded protein is CATSRDLGSYEQYF.

About this clonotype itself: Given the absence of the conserved phenylalanine or tryptophan at the CDR3 end, a read error is likely. No DNA is shown, since the ends of the CDR3 on it are uncertain; the CDR3 is the one TCRdb lists. The V call is TRBV7-3, the J call TRBJ2-3; TRBD1 reflects the table's D call only, with no check against the DNA. CDR1 SGHTA and CDR2 FQGTGA come from the germline V gene. The CDR3 is 12 amino acids long, termini counted. The CDR3 here is CASSLGSGTGYT.

This chain connects TRBV7-9 to TRBJ1-1; 9 bases are a match to TRBD1. V dropped 6 bases and J dropped 13; count of bases not matched to a gene: 18. Germline V gene sequence: CDR1 SEHNR, CDR2 FQNEAQ (reference sequence). The CDR3 consists of 15 residues. The CDR3 reads CASSGGWTGDTLFFF. CDR3 nucleotide sequence: TGTGCCAGCAGTGGAGGGTGGACAGGGGACACTTTATTTTTCTTT.

Of note for this clonotype: No conserved phenylalanine or tryptophan is present at the end of the CDR3, so a read error is the likely explanation. The DNA is omitted, as the CDR3 cannot be located on it reliably, and the CDR3 follows TCRdb's listing. The chain carries TRBV7-3 and TRBJ2-7; TRBD1, as called in the table, went unchecked against the DNA. CDR1 SGHTA and CDR2 FQGTGA come from the germline V gene. The CDR3 spans 13 amino acids, including both terminal residues. The CDR3 protein is CATDRNQETQYFG.

In this sample, this clonotype turned up once. The V and J genes are TRBV25-1 and TRBJ2-5; D may be TRBD2 (5 bases). TRBJ2-7 explains the end of the DNA better; the J call may be wrong. CDR3 size: 15 residues. Germline V gene sequence: CDR1 MGHDK, CDR2 SYGVNS. CDR3 sequence: CASSQARVAGDEQYF. The CDR3 DNA reads as TGTGCCAGCAGCCAAGCGCGGGTGGCAGGCGACGAGCAGTACTTC.

Ten or more counts support this clonotype. The chain uses TRBV7-3 and TRBJ2-1; D might be TRBD1 (5 bases). V was shortened by 3 bases and J by 5 bases, with 11 bases between the two germline ends. The CDR3 runs 14 residues. Germline CDR1 SGHTA, CDR2 FQGTGA. The CDR3 region has the DNA TGTGCCAGCAGCTTGGCAGGGCGTAACAATGAGCAGTTCTTC. This codes for CASSLAGRNNEQFF.

The genes are TRBV7-2 and TRBJ2-1, with TRBD2 identical over 9 bases. The CDR3 covers 16 residues. The V and J ends lost 3 bases and 12 bases, in that order; junction bases with no gene match: 15. CDR1 is SGHTA and CDR2 is FQGNSA in the germline V gene. CDR3 sequence: CASSFQRGGGGDVQFF. The CDR3 DNA is TGTGCCAGCAGCTTTCAAAGGGGCGGGGGGGGAGATGTGCAGTTCTTC. The full variable domain, in which reference TRBV7-2 and TRBJ2-1 provide the parts outside the CDR3, is GAGVSQSPSNKVTEKGKDVELRCDPISGHTALYWYRQSLGQGLEFLIYFQGNSAPDKSGLPSDRFSAERTGGSVSTLTIQRTQQEDSAVYLCASSFQRGGGGDVQFFGPGTRLTVL.

This clonotype was recorded once. The conserved final phenylalanine or tryptophan is absent from the CDR3, which likely points to a read error. It is unclear where the CDR3 begins or ends on the DNA, so no DNA is shown, and the CDR3 is as TCRdb lists it. The chain joins TRBV14 to TRBJ2-2; the table's D call, TRBD2, was not checked against the DNA. The CDR3 spans 12 residues, counting both ends. In germline, CDR1 is SGHDN, CDR2 FVKESK. The CDR3 is CASSRGPLQLTH.

The table lists this clonotype with many counts. The chain combines TRBV5-8 with TRBJ1-2, with 9 bases aligning to TRBD1. Germline V gene data show CDR1 as SGHTS and CDR2 as YDEGEE. V shed 4 bases, J shed 8 bases, and the junction held 15 bases outside the gene matches. The CDR3 is 16 residues long. The CDR3 sequence: CASSLGTGHAPDGYTF. The CDR3 bases are TGTGCCAGCAGCCTAGGGACAGGGCACGCCCCAGACGGCTACACCTTC.

This chain uses TRBV7-8 with TRBJ2-7; TRBD1 matches at 7 bases. This CDR3 has 14 residues. Germline V gene data show CDR1 as SGHVS and CDR2 as FQNEAQ. The V segment lost 3 bases and the J segment 13 bases; nucleotides outside the gene matches: 15. CDR3 sequence reads: CASSFQPDGTALYV. The DNA of the CDR3 is TGTGCCAGCAGCTTTCAGCCAGACGGGACAGCCCTTTACGTC.